One and the same sample provided the 31 T cell receptor beta chains below, sequenced in a study of blood T cell repertoires in COVID-19. Data came from immunoSEQ multiplex PCR; TCRdb stores just in-frame clones and leaves some out. This sample carries around 150,000 clones, about 81% of them seen once, and the ten largest clones take approximately 10%. The sequencing input was peripheral blood. The receptors shown here come from a man aged 60 to 75 with active or convalescent COVID-19.

In DNA, the CDR3 is TGCGCCAGCAGTCCCCCCAGGGGCGAGCAGTACTTC. Encoded protein: CASSPPRGEQYF. V usage is TRBV5-1 and J usage is TRBJ2-7; D possibly corresponds to TRBD1 (6 bases). The CDR3 is made up of 12 amino acids. Per the germline V gene, CDR1 is SGHRS and CDR2 is YFSETQ. V gave up 5 bases and J gave up 6 bases, with 12 bases separating them.

This clone was observed a single time. The rearrangement uses TRBV21-1 and TRBJ1-3. TRBV21-1 is reported as a pseudogene. The CDR3 loop spans 14 amino acids. The DNA of the CDR3 is TGTGCCAGCAGCAAAGGCGGGGTAGGAAACACCATATATTTT. Translation: CASSKGGVGNTIYF.

This clone was detected once. The genes are TRBV6-6 and TRBJ1-5, with D possibly TRBD1 on 5 matching bases. Germline CDR1 reads MNHNY; CDR2 reads SVGAGI (reference sequence). The CDR3 runs 14 residues. V lost 0 bases to trimming and J lost 2 bases, with 5 bases between them. The CDR3: CASSYSGGNQPQHF. In DNA form, the CDR3 reads TGTGCCAGCAGTTACTCAGGGGGCAATCAGCCCCAGCATTTT.

The chain has TRBV3-1 (or the pseudogene TRBV3-2) and TRBJ2-1, with TRBD2 matching over 13 bases. CDR3 length equals 14 residues. V was pared by 3 bases and J by 9 bases, with 2 bases of the junction left unmatched. Germline loops: CDR1 LGHDT, CDR2 YNNKEL (reference sequence). In DNA, the CDR3 is TGTGCCAGCAGCCAGACTAGCGGGAGGCTTGAGCAGTTCTTC. This encodes CASSQTSGRLEQFF.

This chain links TRBV6-6 with TRBJ2-1; 12 bases fit TRBD2. The trim removed 8 bases at V and 12 bases at J, leaving 8 bases unmatched. This CDR3 is 13 amino acids long. CDR1 is MNHNY and CDR2 is SVGAGI in the germline V gene (reference sequence). The CDR3: CASHLLAGGPQFF. CDR3 nucleotide sequence: TGTGCCAGCCACCTCCTAGCGGGAGGGCCGCAGTTCTTC.

This clone was seen just once. The V call is TRBV3-1 (or the pseudogene TRBV3-2), the J call TRBJ2-2; the D is unclear. The CDR3 length is 15 residues. Looked up from germline, CDR1 is LGHDT and CDR2 is YNNKEL (reference sequence). V was clipped by 1 base and J by 7 bases, with 13 bases between them. The CDR3 region is CASSQGPHRGGELFF. The CDR3 coding sequence is TGTGCCAGCAGCCAAGGGCCCCACCGTGGCGGGGAGCTGTTTTTT.

The V gene is TRBV11-2, the J gene TRBJ1-2; D is possibly TRBD1 (6 bases). Trimming took off 1 base at V and 3 bases at J, with 6 bases between the two ends. Germline V gives CDR1 SGHAT, CDR2 FQNNGV. CDR3 length: 13 amino acids. The CDR3, as DNA: TGTGCCAGCAGCTTAGCAGGGGACTATGGCTACACCTTC. The encoded protein is CASSLAGDYGYTF.

The rearrangement links TRBV4-1 to TRBJ1-6, with TRBD1 matching over 7 bases. This CDR3 is 16 amino acids long. Trimming removed 4 bases from V and 8 bases from J; junction bases left unmatched: 11. CDR1 is MGHRA and CDR2 is YSYEKL in the germline V gene. The CDR3 is CASSPQETGTHSPLHF. CDR3 DNA: TGCGCCAGCAGCCCTCAGGAGACAGGGACACATTCACCCCTCCACTTT.

This chain connects TRBV24-1 to TRBJ2-2; D is ambiguous. Deletions cut 4 bases from V and 0 bases from J, with 8 bases between. Germline V gives CDR1 KGHDR, CDR2 SFDVKD. The CDR3 spans 15 residues. This chain's CDR3 is CATSDPPANTGELFF. The CDR3 DNA is TGTGCCACCAGTGACCCCCCCGCGAACACCGGGGAGCTGTTTTTT.

This clone was recorded once. The chain carries TRBV7-3 and TRBJ2-5; D is possibly TRBD2 (7 bases). Germline CDR1 is SGHTA and CDR2 is FQGTGA. V was clipped by 7 bases and J by 1 base, with 16 bases between them. The CDR3 runs to 15 residues. CDR3 loop: CASKPGGGPQETQYF. CDR3 in DNA: TGTGCCAGCAAACCCGGCGGGGGCCCCCAAGAGACCCAGTACTTC.

The chain links TRBV28 to TRBJ2-7; 7 nucleotides agree with TRBD2. This CDR3 has 13 amino acids. The V segment lost 6 bases and the J segment 6 bases; nucleotides outside the gene matches: 8. Germline V lookup: CDR1 MDHEN, CDR2 SYDVKM. The DNA of the CDR3 is TGTGCCAGCAGCGCCACTAGCGTATCCGAGCAGTACTTC. This translates into CASSATSVSEQYF. Complete variable domain (other parts from reference TRBV28 and TRBJ2-7): DVKVTQSSRYLVKRTGEKVFLECVQDMDHENMFWYRQDPGLGLRLIYFSYDVKMKEKGDIPEGYSVSREKKERFSLILESASTNQTSMYLCASSATSVSEQYFGPGTRLTVT.

The rearrangement joins TRBV24-1 to TRBJ2-1; 10 bases are a match to TRBD1. The germline V gene encodes CDR1 KGHDR and CDR2 SFDVKD. The CDR3 sequence is 12 residues long. Trimming at V came to 11 bases and at J to 5 bases, leaving 2 bases not matched to a gene. CDR3 loop: CASGTGDNEQFF. CDR3 nucleotides: TGTGCCAGCGGGACAGGGGACAATGAGCAGTTCTTC.

This chain uses TRBV7-6 with TRBJ2-2, with D tentatively TRBD2 (6 bases). CDR1 is SGHVS, CDR2 FNYEAQ, per germline. This CDR3 has 16 amino acids. V dropped 5 bases and J dropped 1 base, with 14 bases sitting between them. CDR3 coding DNA: TGTGCCAGCAGCGTAGGCCAGCGGGTGAACACCGGGGAGCTGTTTTTT. As protein: CASSVGQRVNTGELFF.

The chain couples TRBV11-3 to TRBJ2-2; 10 bases are shared with TRBD1. The germline V gene has CDR1 SGHNT and CDR2 YENEEA. The CDR3 is 16 amino acids. Trimming removed 1 base from V and 5 bases from J; junction bases left unmatched: 4. The CDR3 DNA reads TGTGCCAGCAGCTTAGGACAGGGGGCGAGAACCGGGGAGCTGTTTTTT. Translating gives CASSLGQGARTGELFF.

The chain is built from TRBV3-1 (or the pseudogene TRBV3-2) and TRBJ1-3; possibly TRBD1 for D (5 bases). The CDR3 totals 16 residues. Between the trimmed V and J ends, which lost 3 bases and 0 bases, there was a span of 12 bases. CDR1 is LGHDT and CDR2 is YNNKEL in the germline V gene (reference sequence). CDR3 sequence: CASSHDSLGSGNTIYF. CDR3 DNA: TGTGCCAGCAGCCATGACAGTCTCGGCTCTGGAAACACCATATATTTT.

This chain uses TRBV7-9 with TRBJ1-4, with D possibly being TRBD1 (6 bases). The CDR3 is made up of 15 amino acids. V was pared by 5 bases and J by 4 bases, with 14 bases between. Germline V CDR1 and CDR2: SEHNR, FQNEAQ (reference sequence). CDR3 bases: TGTGCCAGCAGCCTCACAGGGTATGATAATGAAAAACTGTTTTTT. This sequence encodes CASSLTGYDNEKLFF.

V and J are TRBV2 and TRBJ2-5; D uncertain. Per germline, CDR1 SNHLY and CDR2 FYNNEI. Trimming took 1 base from V and 2 from J, leaving 8 bases between them. The CDR3 totals 14 residues. The chain's CDR3 is CASSEGLQQETQYF. The CDR3 DNA sequence: TGTGCCAGCAGTGAAGGGCTACAGCAAGAGACCCAGTACTTC. Based on the CDR3 plus reference TRBV2 and TRBJ2-5, the full variable domain is EPEVTQTPSHQVTQMGQEVILRCVPISNHLYFYWYRQILGQKVEFLVSFYNNEISEKSEIFDDQFSVERPDGSNFTLKIRSTKLEDSAMYFCASSEGLQQETQYFGPGTRLLVL.

The chain uses TRBV7-9 and TRBJ1-4, with 11 bases aligning to TRBD1. In germline, CDR1 is SEHNR, CDR2 FQNEAQ (reference sequence). This CDR3 comprises 16 residues. V was clipped by 5 bases and J by 6 bases; unmatched bases: 8. Here the CDR3 DNA reads TGTGCCAGCAGCCGAACTCCGGGACAGGGGGATGAAAAACTGTTTTTT. Translation gives CASSRTPGQGDEKLFF.

The chain combines TRBV9 with TRBJ1-6; 12 bases map to TRBD1. J lost 6 bases, V lost 4 bases, and 8 bases had no gene match. In germline, CDR1 is SGDLS, CDR2 YYNGEE. The CDR3 runs 17 residues. For the CDR3, the DNA is TGTGCCAGCAGCCCCGTCCGGGACAGGGGGCGTAATTCACCCCTCCACTTT. This encodes CASSPVRDRGRNSPLHF.

In DNA form, the CDR3 reads TGTGCCAGCAGCTTGGCGTCAGGGGCACGGAACACTGAAGCTTTCTTT. Amino acid sequence: CASSLASGARNTEAFF. The chain uses TRBV11-1 and TRBJ1-1, with TRBD1 as a possible D gene (6 bases). The germline V gene has CDR1 SGHAT and CDR2 FQDESV (reference sequence). The CDR3 is made up of 16 amino acids. V was clipped by 3 bases and J by 1 base, with 15 bases between them.

V gene TRBV27 combines with J gene TRBJ2-5; possible D gene TRBD1, 6 bases. V was trimmed by 5 bases and J by 5 bases, leaving 18 bases between them. The CDR3 has 15 residues. Germline V gene lookup returns CDR1 MNHEY and CDR2 SMNVEV (reference sequence). The CDR3: CASSPTPGHRETQYF. CDR3 nucleotide sequence: TGTGCCAGCAGTCCTACCCCGGGACACCGGGAGACCCAGTACTTC.

The gene calls are TRBV28 and TRBJ1-1, with 8 nucleotides matching TRBD1. From germline, CDR1 is MDHEN and CDR2 SYDVKM. The length of the CDR3 is 15 residues. V was clipped by 6 bases and J by 3 bases; unmatched bases: 9. The CDR3 coding sequence is TGTGCCAGCAGACCACAGGGGGTCTCGGACACTGAAGCTTTCTTT. The encoded protein is CASRPQGVSDTEAFF.

The chain has TRBV5-1 and TRBJ2-6; 13 nucleotides agree with TRBD2. V trimming: 7 bases; J trimming: 0 bases; junction bases outside the gene matches: 1. Germline assignment: CDR1 SGHRS and CDR2 YFSETQ. This CDR3 region has 16 residues. The CDR3 region has the DNA TGCGCCAGCGGGACTAGCGGGACCTCTGGGGCCAACGTCCTGACTTTC. It encodes CASGTSGTSGANVLTF. The variable domain in full, with the rest retrieved from reference TRBV5-1 and TRBJ2-6, is KAGVTQTPRYLIKTRGQQVTLSCSPISGHRSVSWYQQTPGQGLQFLFEYFSETQRNKGNFPGRFSGRQFSNSRSEMNVSTLELGDSALYLCASGTSGTSGANVLTFGAGSRLTVL.

This chain links TRBV10-3 with TRBJ1-3; D may be TRBD1 (6 bases). The CDR3 runs 14 residues. Germline V gives CDR1 ENHRY, CDR2 SYGVKD. V was pared by 10 bases and J by 0 bases, with 13 bases between. The CDR3 bases are TGTGCCACCCTCCCAGGGGTCTCTGGAAACACCATATATTTT. It codes for CATLPGVSGNTIYF.

The chain joins TRBV18 to TRBJ2-1, with 8 bases that match TRBD2. Germline CDR1 is KGHSH and CDR2 is LQKENI. The CDR3 has 16 amino acids. With 0 bases clipped from V and 6 bases from J, the junction kept 7 bases outside the gene matches. The CDR3 protein is CASSPPSGGASNEQFF. CDR3 DNA sequence: TGTGCCAGCTCACCACCGTCCGGGGGGGCGAGCAATGAGCAGTTCTTC.

The CDR3 sequence: CASQIQGFQETQYF. The CDR3 coding sequence is TGTGCCAGCCAAATCCAGGGTTTTCAAGAGACCCAGTACTTC. The rearrangement joins TRBV6-5 to TRBJ2-5; perhaps TRBD1 as D (5 bases). Germline V CDR1 and CDR2: MNHEY, SVGAGI. CDR3 length: 14 amino acids. V was trimmed by 8 bases and J by 2 bases, leaving 15 bases between them.

V gene TRBV19 combines with J gene TRBJ1-1; tentative D call: TRBD1 (5 bases). The CDR3 is made up of 14 amino acids. With 5 bases removed from V and 5 bases from J, the gap between germline ends came to 15 bases. CDR1 LNHDA and CDR2 SQIVND come from the germline V gene (reference sequence). For the CDR3, the DNA is TGTGCCAGTAGTGCCGGACAAAGGGGTACTGAAGCTTTCTTT. Translated, it gives CASSAGQRGTEAFF.

Only one count was recorded for this clone. This sequence joins TRBV2 and TRBJ2-3; D gene uncertain. Germline-derived CDR1 and CDR2 are SNHLY and FYNNEI. Deletions cut 1 base from V and 2 bases from J, with 10 bases between. There are 15 residues in the CDR3. CDR3 bases: TGTGCCAGCAGTGAAGTGTGGCAGATCACAGATACGCAGTATTTT. Translated, it gives CASSEVWQITDTQYF.

Comment on this clone: Other DNA sequences in the sample encode the same CDR3. The chain links TRBV2 to TRBJ1-1; no definite D call. The CDR3 runs to 13 residues. Trimming stripped 3 bases from V and 1 base from J, with 6 bases between. CDR1 and CDR2 (germline): SNHLY, FYNNEI. The CDR3 bases are TGTGCCAGCAGTGAGGCGGAGAACACTGAAGCTTTCTTT. Its translation is CASSEAENTEAFF.

The rearrangement uses TRBV29-1 and TRBJ2-7; TRBD1 agrees at 8 bases. Germline CDR1 reads SQVTM; CDR2 reads ANQGSEA. J lost 3 bases, V lost 6 bases, and 7 bases had no gene match. This CDR3 is 13 amino acids long. The CDR3 loop is CSVIWDRHYEQYF. The DNA of the CDR3 is TGCAGCGTCATCTGGGACAGGCACTACGAGCAGTACTTC.

This clone was seen just once. The chain couples TRBV6-5 to TRBJ2-5, with TRBD2 identical over 7 bases. J gave up 6 bases and V 8 bases, and 9 bases lay outside the gene matches. The CDR3 is made up of 13 amino acids. In germline, CDR1 is MNHEY, CDR2 SVGAGI. CDR3 amino acids: CASGRADSKTQYF. CDR3 sequence (DNA): TGTGCCAGCGGGAGGGCCGATTCTAAGACCCAGTACTTC.